The 4 T cell receptor beta chains in this list originate from one sample, sequenced in a study of human T cells and chemical hapten exposure. In TCRdb, the RACE reads were re-called with MiXCR into one record per CDR3 protein. The sample consists of 45,000 to 70,000 distinct CDR3 sequences, 9.3% of them appearing once. Regarding time point: patch test 1, 2 weeks after DPC sensitization. Specified treatment: therapeutic diphenylcyclopropenone sensitization with weekly scalp DPC. Here the sequenced sample was whole blood, taken in connection with sensitization to the hapten diphenylcyclopropenone (DPC). These receptors all stem from a woman aged 40 to 55 with alopecia areata. Some clones in this sample may be carry-over from other donors' samples.

This clonotype was recorded at least ten times. The rearrangement links TRBV30 to TRBJ1-2; TRBD1 matches at 7 bases. CDR1 and CDR2 (germline): GTSNPN, SVGIG (reference sequence). J gave up 4 bases and V 3 bases, and 5 bases lay outside the gene matches. The CDR3 loop spans 13 amino acids. CDR3 sequence: CAWRDTGAYGYTF. The CDR3 nucleotides read TGTGCCTGGAGGGATACAGGGGCCTATGGCTACACCTTC.

This clonotype has a count of ten or more. This sequence joins TRBV29-1 and TRBJ2-3, with TRBD2 matching 12 bases. V trimming: 5 bases; J trimming: 4 bases; junction bases outside the gene matches: 1. Germline V gene sequence: CDR1 SQVTM, CDR2 ANQGSEA. The CDR3 contains 13 residues. Written as DNA, the CDR3 is TGCAGCGTTAGACTAGCGGGGGCAGATACGCAGTATTTT. As protein: CSVRLAGADTQYF.

At least ten counts were recorded for this clonotype. The chain employs TRBV27 and TRBJ2-3; tentatively, D is TRBD1 or TRBD2 (5 bases each). CDR3 length: 14 residues. V shed 6 bases and J shed 4 bases, with 14 bases lying between them. The germline gives CDR1 MNHEY, CDR2 SMNVEV (reference sequence). CDR3 sequence: CASSGTFWSDTQYF. DNA of the CDR3: TGTGCCAGCAGCGGGACCTTCTGGTCAGATACGCAGTATTTT.

This clonotype was counted a few times. The chain recombines TRBV4-1 with TRBJ2-3, with TRBD2 matching over 11 bases. Unmatched junction bases numbered 8, after V lost 3 bases and J lost 6 bases. The CDR3 spans 16 residues. Per the germline V gene, CDR1 is MGHRA and CDR2 is YSYEKL. The CDR3 protein is CASSHPLLAGEDTQYF. The CDR3, as DNA: TGCGCCAGCAGCCACCCCCTACTAGCGGGGGAGGATACGCAGTATTTT.